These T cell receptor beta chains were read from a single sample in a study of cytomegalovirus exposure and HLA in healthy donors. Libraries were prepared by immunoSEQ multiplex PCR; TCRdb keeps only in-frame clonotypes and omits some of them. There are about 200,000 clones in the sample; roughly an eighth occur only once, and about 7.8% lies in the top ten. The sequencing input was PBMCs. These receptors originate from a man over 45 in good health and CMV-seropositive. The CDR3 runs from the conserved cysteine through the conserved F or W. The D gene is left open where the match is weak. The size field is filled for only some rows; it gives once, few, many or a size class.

CDR3: CASSYRLASNTGELFF; DNA: TGTGCCAGCAGCTATCGACTAGCTTCGAACACCGGGGAGCTGTTTTTT; size: -; J: TRBJ2-2; V: TRBV7-9; D: TRBD2
CDR3: CASTPGQLGYNSPLHF; DNA: TGTGCCAGTACCCCGGGACAGCTGGGATATAATTCACCCCTCCACTTT; size: -; J: TRBJ1-6; V: TRBV19; D: TRBD1
CDR3: CASSDTGLAGGREQFF; DNA: TGTGCCAGCAGTGATACCGGACTAGCGGGGGGAAGAGAGCAGTTCTTC; size: few; J: TRBJ2-1; V: TRBV6-1; D: TRBD2
CDR3: CASSEEPEGSPLHF; DNA: TGTGCCAGCAGTGAGGAACCCGAGGGTTCACCCCTCCACTTT; size: large; J: TRBJ1-6; V: TRBV6-4; D: -
CDR3: CASRPKWGGADQPQHF; DNA: TGTGCCAGCAGGCCCAAATGGGGGGGCGCCGATCAGCCCCAGCATTTT; size: few; J: TRBJ1-5; V: TRBV27; D: -
CDR3: CASSMGAGRQPQHF; DNA: TGTGCCAGTAGTATGGGTGCAGGGAGGCAGCCCCAGCATTTT; size: -; J: TRBJ1-5; V: TRBV19; D: -
CDR3: CASLSDRTNTGELFF; DNA: TGTGCCAGCCTCAGTGACAGGACGAACACCGGGGAGCTGTTTTTT; size: -; J: TRBJ2-2; V: TRBV2; D: -
CDR3: CASNPSGESYNEQFF; DNA: TGCGCCAGCAACCCTAGCGGGGAGTCCTACAATGAGCAGTTCTTC; size: few; J: TRBJ2-1; V: TRBV5-1; D: TRBD2
CDR3: CASSQDGGGGVTGELFF; DNA: TGCGCCAGCAGCCAAGATGGCGGCGGGGGGGTCACCGGGGAGCTGTTTTTT; size: few; J: TRBJ2-2; V: TRBV4-3; D: TRBD2
CDR3: CASSPTYRAFNSPLHF; DNA: TGCGCCAGCAGCCCAACATACAGGGCTTTCAATTCACCCCTCCACTTT; size: few; J: TRBJ1-6; V: TRBV5-1; D: -
CDR3: CASSQDVAGGSGNTIYF; DNA: TGCGCCAGCAGCCAAGATGTCGCAGGGGGCTCTGGAAACACCATATATTTT; size: -; J: TRBJ1-3; V: TRBV4-3; D: TRBD1
CDR3: CSAEANSPLHF; DNA: TGCAGTGCCGAGGCGAATTCACCCCTCCACTTT; size: few; J: TRBJ1-6; V: TRBV20-1; D: -
CDR3: CASSIRKTGQETQYF; DNA: TGTGCCAGTAGCATAAGGAAGACAGGTCAAGAGACCCAGTACTTC; size: few; J: TRBJ2-5; V: TRBV19; D: -
CDR3: CASSLGTGGYGDGYTF; DNA: TGCGCCAGCAGCTTGGGGACAGGGGGCTATGGTGATGGCTACACCTTC; size: few; J: TRBJ1-2; V: TRBV5-1; D: TRBD1
CDR3: CASSLEGRGLSDTQYF; DNA: TGTGCCAGCAGCTTGGAAGGCAGGGGGCTGTCAGATACGCAGTATTTT; size: -; J: TRBJ2-3; V: TRBV5-4; D: TRBD1
CDR3: CASSLRDIENIQYF; DNA: TGTGCCAGCAGCCTCAGGGATATCGAAAACATTCAGTACTTC; size: -; J: TRBJ2-4; V: TRBV5-4; D: -
CDR3: CASRLAGAYTGELFF; DNA: TGTGCCAGCAGACTAGCGGGGGCCTACACCGGGGAGCTGTTTTTT; size: -; J: TRBJ2-2; V: TRBV27; D: TRBD2
CDR3: CASSIRAADTEAFF; DNA: TGTGCCAGCAGTATCAGGGCTGCTGACACTGAGGCTTTCTTT; size: few; J: TRBJ1-1; V: TRBV6-1; D: -
CDR3: CASSYSGDRVDTEAFF; DNA: TGTGCCAGCAGTTACTCGGGGGACAGGGTGGACACTGAAGCTTTCTTT; size: few; J: TRBJ1-1; V: TRBV6-6; D: TRBD1
CDR3: CASSVERGGDGYTF; DNA: TGTGCCAGCAGCGTAGAGCGGGGGGGGGATGGCTACACCTTC; size: -; J: TRBJ1-2; V: TRBV9; D: -
CDR3: CASSHLTMNTEAFF; DNA: TGCGCCAGCAGCCATTTAACAATGAACACTGAAGCTTTCTTT; size: -; J: TRBJ1-1; V: TRBV5-4; D: -
CDR3: CASSPNRVTDTQYF; DNA: TGCGCCAGCAGTCCAAACAGGGTAACGGATACGCAGTATTTT; size: few; J: TRBJ2-3; V: TRBV10-1; D: -
CDR3: CASSPGGLSTDTQYF; DNA: TGTGCCAGCAGTCCAGGAGGACTTTCCACAGATACGCAGTATTTT; size: few; J: TRBJ2-3; V: TRBV28; D: -
CDR3: CAIRSSGGLAGGVEQYF; DNA: TGTGCCATCAGATCTTCAGGGGGACTAGCGGGGGGCGTCGAGCAGTACTTC; size: few; J: TRBJ2-7; V: TRBV10-3; D: TRBD2
CDR3: CASQDRVSYNSPLHF; DNA: TGTGCCAGCCAGGACAGGGTTTCCTATAATTCACCCCTCCACTTT; size: -; J: TRBJ1-6; V: TRBV6-1; D: TRBD1
CDR3: CASSRYRDVVAFF; DNA: TGTGCCAGCAGCCGGTACAGGGACGTAGTAGCTTTCTTT; size: few; J: TRBJ1-1; V: TRBV11-3; D: -
CDR3: CASSLVADYGYTF; DNA: TGTGCCAGCAGTTTAGTAGCTGACTATGGCTACACCTTC; size: -; J: TRBJ1-2; V: TRBV28; D: -
CDR3: CASSPGGNTEAFF; DNA: TGTGCCAGCAGTCCCGGGGGGAACACTGAAGCTTTCTTT; size: -; J: TRBJ1-1; V: TRBV6-6; D: -
CDR3: CALGGAADTQYF; DNA: TGTGCCCTCGGGGGGGCGGCAGATACGCAGTATTTT; size: few; J: TRBJ2-3; V: TRBV28; D: TRBD2
CDR3: CASSPWTGSGTGELFF; DNA: TGCGCCAGCAGCCCCTGGACAGGGTCCGGCACCGGGGAGCTGTTTTTT; size: -; J: TRBJ2-2; V: TRBV5-1; D: TRBD1